The rows below give T cell receptor beta chains drawn from one sample of a study of blood T cell repertoires in COVID-19. TCRdb's copy holds only in-frame clones and misses some; the assay was immunoSEQ multiplex PCR. The sample has some 170,000 clones, approximately 85% seen once; the top ten hold less than 9%. Source material: peripheral blood. The receptor set was obtained from a woman in her sixties with acute or convalescent COVID-19. The CDR3 runs from the conserved cysteine through the conserved F or W. Fields, in order: J gene, D gene, V gene, CDR3 protein. A D gene is named only where the DNA matches it firmly.

J gene: TRBJ1-2; D gene: .; V gene: TRBV10-3; CDR3 protein: CAISEGAVTNYGYTF
J gene: TRBJ1-4; D gene: TRBD1; V gene: TRBV7-9; CDR3 protein: CASSSGTANEKLFF
J gene: TRBJ1-1; D gene: .; V gene: TRBV15; CDR3 protein: CATSRDLRGTEAFF
J gene: TRBJ2-7; D gene: TRBD1; V gene: TRBV18; CDR3 protein: CASSPGQGKSWQYF
J gene: TRBJ1-6; D gene: .; V gene: TRBV27; CDR3 protein: CASSFGGYNSPLHF
J gene: TRBJ1-5; D gene: .; V gene: TRBV2; CDR3 protein: CASRASAGYSNQPQHF
J gene: TRBJ1-1; D gene: .; V gene: TRBV2; CDR3 protein: CASSGQGGIEAFF
J gene: TRBJ1-4; D gene: TRBD1; V gene: TRBV23-1; CDR3 protein: CASSHPRTGGDEKLFF
J gene: TRBJ2-2; D gene: .; V gene: TRBV19; CDR3 protein: CASTGDGELFF
J gene: TRBJ1-6; D gene: .; V gene: TRBV3-1/TRBV3-2; CDR3 protein: CASSLTGTNSPLHF
J gene: TRBJ1-2; D gene: .; V gene: TRBV6-1; CDR3 protein: CASTPYRDFSYTF
J gene: TRBJ1-6; D gene: TRBD1; V gene: TRBV27; CDR3 protein: CASRLGQGGNSPLHF
J gene: TRBJ1-1; D gene: .; V gene: TRBV11-3; CDR3 protein: CASSLMAGTEAFF
J gene: TRBJ1-4; D gene: .; V gene: TRBV2; CDR3 protein: CASSSREIKKKLFF
J gene: TRBJ2-2; D gene: TRBD1; V gene: TRBV7-6; CDR3 protein: CASSLGTGMGVRELFF
J gene: TRBJ1-2; D gene: .; V gene: TRBV18; CDR3 protein: CASSPGLVGAYGYTF
J gene: TRBJ1-5; D gene: .; V gene: TRBV19; CDR3 protein: CASTLTADSNQPQHF
J gene: TRBJ2-1; D gene: TRBD2; V gene: TRBV7-9; CDR3 protein: CASSSSSGAYNEQFF
J gene: TRBJ2-1; D gene: .; V gene: TRBV10-1; CDR3 protein: CARSTDTGFRNEQFF
J gene: TRBJ1-1; D gene: TRBD1; V gene: TRBV2; CDR3 protein: CASSSTGGNTEAFF
J gene: TRBJ2-7; D gene: TRBD1; V gene: TRBV10-3; CDR3 protein: CAIRNADRVPYEQYF
J gene: TRBJ1-2; D gene: TRBD1; V gene: TRBV28; CDR3 protein: CASREGQGFGYTF
J gene: TRBJ1-1; D gene: .; V gene: TRBV18; CDR3 protein: CASSLPGTPEAFF
J gene: TRBJ1-2; D gene: TRBD1; V gene: TRBV5-4; CDR3 protein: CASSSRTGQANYGYTF
J gene: TRBJ2-2; D gene: .; V gene: TRBV4-1; CDR3 protein: CASSAMGEANTGELFF
J gene: TRBJ1-5; D gene: .; V gene: TRBV18; CDR3 protein: CASSSDSYSAQHF
J gene: TRBJ2-1; D gene: TRBD2; V gene: TRBV19; CDR3 protein: CASSILGLADNEQFF
J gene: TRBJ1-2; D gene: TRBD1; V gene: TRBV5-8; CDR3 protein: CASSLGGDSRGYTF
J gene: TRBJ2-1; D gene: TRBD2; V gene: TRBV5-6; CDR3 protein: CASSFDVGGLANNEQFF
J gene: TRBJ1-1; D gene: .; V gene: TRBV27; CDR3 protein: CASSRRAGGTEAFF
J gene: TRBJ1-1; D gene: .; V gene: TRBV29-1; CDR3 protein: CSGGTPRTEAFF
J gene: TRBJ2-1; D gene: TRBD2; V gene: TRBV28; CDR3 protein: CASSLRGAGIEQFF
J gene: TRBJ1-1; D gene: TRBD1; V gene: TRBV28; CDR3 protein: CASSRWTGPNTEAFF
J gene: TRBJ2-1; D gene: .; V gene: TRBV15; CDR3 protein: CATSGEQGRYNEQFF
J gene: TRBJ2-1; D gene: .; V gene: TRBV7-3; CDR3 protein: CASSLRGEASNEQFF
J gene: TRBJ1-1; D gene: TRBD1; V gene: TRBV19; CDR3 protein: CASSLGQGSVAEAFF
J gene: TRBJ1-1; D gene: .; V gene: TRBV25-1; CDR3 protein: CASATVMNTEAFF
J gene: TRBJ1-4; D gene: .; V gene: TRBV5-4; CDR3 protein: CASSLGGGLNEKLFF
J gene: TRBJ1-1; D gene: TRBD1; V gene: TRBV10-3; CDR3 protein: CAIGGTATEAFF
J gene: TRBJ2-1; D gene: TRBD2; V gene: TRBV10-1; CDR3 protein: CASSVAGSNEQFF
J gene: TRBJ1-1; D gene: .; V gene: TRBV12-3/TRBV12-4; CDR3 protein: CASRPLQATEAFF
J gene: TRBJ2-1; D gene: .; V gene: TRBV11-2; CDR3 protein: CASSLLGNEQFF
J gene: TRBJ1-5; D gene: .; V gene: TRBV6-5; CDR3 protein: CASHKSGDRQPQHF
J gene: TRBJ1-2; D gene: TRBD1; V gene: TRBV30; CDR3 protein: CAWSHQGALGYTF
J gene: TRBJ1-1; D gene: TRBD1; V gene: TRBV28; CDR3 protein: CASSLSGQGDTEAFF
J gene: TRBJ2-1; D gene: TRBD2; V gene: TRBV6-1; CDR3 protein: CASSEGLAGGYYNEQFF
J gene: TRBJ1-4; D gene: TRBD1; V gene: TRBV6-5; CDR3 protein: CASSYAGQANNEKLFF